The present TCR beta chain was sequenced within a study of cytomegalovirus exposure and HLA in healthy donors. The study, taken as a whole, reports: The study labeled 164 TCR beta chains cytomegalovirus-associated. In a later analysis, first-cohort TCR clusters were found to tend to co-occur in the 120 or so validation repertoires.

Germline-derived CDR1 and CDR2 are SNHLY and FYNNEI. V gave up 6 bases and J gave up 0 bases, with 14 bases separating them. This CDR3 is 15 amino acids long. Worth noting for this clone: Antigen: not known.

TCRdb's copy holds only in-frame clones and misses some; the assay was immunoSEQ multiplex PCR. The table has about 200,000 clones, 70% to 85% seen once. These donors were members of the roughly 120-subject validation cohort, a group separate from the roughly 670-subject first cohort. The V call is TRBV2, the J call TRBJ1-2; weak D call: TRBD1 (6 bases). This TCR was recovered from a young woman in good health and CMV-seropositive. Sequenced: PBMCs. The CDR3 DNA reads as TGTGCCAGCAGCCCGAACAGGGTAGCTAACTATGGCTACACCTTC. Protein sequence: CASSPNRVANYGYTF.